This T cell receptor beta chain came from a study of shared clonotypes between healthy human individuals. The V gene lost 1 base and the J gene lost 0 bases, with 7 bases spanning the gap. Germline CDR1 reads GTSNPN; CDR2 reads SVGIG (reference sequence). There are 14 residues in the CDR3. Genomic DNA from each subset was divided evenly over several immunoSEQ plates. The sorted-subset replicate PCRs were given around 0.2 ug DNA, which is about 30,000 T cell genomes. Assay used: immunoSEQ multiplex PCR; TCRdb lists only in-frame clones, some missing. The sample has approximately 2,000,000 clones; less than 95% are singletons.

The sequenced sample was naive CD4+ T cells from PBMCs. Documented subset: CD45RA+ positively selected. The V gene is TRBV30, the J gene TRBJ1-5; D unclear. The TCR was taken from a man between 18 and 29 years old in good health. Some clones in this sample may be carry-over from other donors' samples. Written as DNA, the CDR3 is TGTGCCTGGAGTGGGGTATATAGCAATCAGCCCCAGCATTTT. Protein product: CAWSGVYSNQPQHF.